The next 5 T cell receptor beta chains were all read from a single sample in a study of blood T cells in healthy people across ages. Using a J-beta primer mix together with a sample-barcoded 5' primer, a second PCR was run for roughly 7 to 11 cycles. TCRdb reprocessed the 5' RACE reads with MiXCR, giving one entry per CDR3 protein. The sample includes some 1,800,000 distinct CDR3 sequences, 30% to 40% of them seen just once. Sample: blood. Source of these receptors: a human donor in good health.

This clonotype was seen more than once but under ten times. V usage is TRBV7-3 and J usage is TRBJ1-2; 7 bases are shared with TRBD1. This CDR3 has 14 amino acids. Per the germline V gene, CDR1 is SGHTA and CDR2 is FQGTGA. V lost 5 bases, J lost 7 bases, and 10 bases stayed unmatched. The DNA for the CDR3 is TGTGCCAGCAGCCCAGACAGGGCCGTTCGTGGCTACACCTTC. It is translated as CASSPDRAVRGYTF.

The rearrangement joins TRBV20-1 to TRBJ2-3, with D hard to call. Between the trimmed V and J ends, which lost 5 bases and 1 base, there was a span of 13 bases. CDR1 is DFQATT and CDR2 is SNEGSKA in the germline V gene (reference sequence). This CDR3 has 14 residues. In DNA, the CDR3 is TGCAGTGCTTCCCGCGACGGACGCACAGATACGCAGTATTTT. As protein: CSASRDGRTDTQYF.

The rearrangement uses TRBV28 and TRBJ2-3, with D tentatively TRBD1 (6 bases). This CDR3 is 15 amino acids long. Deletions cut 4 bases from V and 4 bases from J, with 15 bases between. CDR1 and CDR2 (germline): MDHEN, SYDVKM. The CDR3: CASSSPAEGADTQYF. As DNA, the CDR3 is TGTGCCAGCAGTTCCCCAGCCGAGGGGGCAGATACGCAGTATTTT.

This clonotype showed up just a few times. The chain is built from TRBV4-3 and TRBJ2-3; D gene ambiguous. Germline CDR1 reads LGHNA; CDR2 reads YSLEER. Deletions cut 1 base from V and 0 bases from J, with 11 bases between. The CDR3 extends over 16 amino acids. CDR3 residues: CASSQGADRSTDTQYF. DNA of the CDR3: TGCGCCAGCAGCCAAGGCGCCGACCGAAGCACAGATACGCAGTATTTT.

This clonotype was seen more than once but under ten times. The gene calls are TRBV27 and TRBJ1-2, with D unclear. Deletions cut 5 bases from V and 5 bases from J, with 18 bases between. This CDR3 spans 15 amino acids. The germline V gene encodes CDR1 MNHEY and CDR2 SMNVEV (reference sequence). CDR3 DNA: TGTGCCAGCAGTCCCCGCGATCCTTATGGGTATGGCTACACCTTC. The encoded protein is CASSPRDPYGYGYTF.